This entry lists 27 T cell receptor beta chains sequenced from one sample in a study of blood T cell repertoires in COVID-19. The method was immunoSEQ multiplex PCR; TCRdb's version includes in-frame clones alone and lacks a portion of them. The data contain some 76,000 clones, 87% of them singletons. The sample comprised peripheral blood. Source of these receptors: a young woman with acute or convalescent COVID-19.

CDR3 sequence reads: CASRDRGYYEQYF. The CDR3 coding sequence is TGTGCCAGCAGGGACAGGGGATACTACGAGCAGTACTTC. The chain uses TRBV2 and TRBJ2-7; TRBD1 aligns across 9 bases. The CDR3 extends over 13 amino acids. Looked up from germline, CDR1 is SNHLY and CDR2 is FYNNEI. Germline trimming cut 6 bases from V and 3 bases from J; bases unmatched to any gene: 3.

This chain links TRBV2 with TRBJ2-5, with TRBD2 matching 11 bases. Germline lookup yields CDR1 SNHLY and CDR2 FYNNEI. The CDR3 spans 15 residues. J lost 0 bases, V lost 10 bases, and 7 bases had no gene match. The CDR3, as DNA: TGTGCCACAAGACTAGCGGGGTTGTACCAAGAGACCCAGTACTTC. Translating gives CATRLAGLYQETQYF.

J is TRBJ2-1 and V is TRBV6-2 or TRBV6-3; 9 bases agree with TRBD2. This CDR3 spans 17 amino acids. The germline gives CDR1 MNHEY, CDR2 SVGEGT. V was pared by 2 bases and J by 3 bases, with 8 bases of the junction left unmatched. CDR3 bases: TGTGCCAGCAGTTACCCCCCGGCTAGCGGGGACTACAATGAGCAGTTCTTC. Residues: CASSYPPASGDYNEQFF.

The chain combines TRBV7-2 with TRBJ1-6, with D uncertain. V gave up 3 bases and J gave up 4 bases, with 13 bases separating them. This CDR3 has 16 amino acids. Germline V gene lookup returns CDR1 SGHTA and CDR2 FQGNSA. The CDR3 DNA sequence: TGTGCCAGCAGCTTTGCTCCCCGAGGGTATAATTCACCCCTCCACTTT. This gives the protein CASSFAPRGYNSPLHF.

The chain combines TRBV6-5 with TRBJ1-6; D gene ambiguous. V lost 6 bases and J 2 bases, leaving 8 bases between the germline ends. CDR3 length: 14 residues. CDR1 is MNHEY and CDR2 is SVGAGI in the germline V gene. The CDR3 region is CASRGSPYNSPLHF. DNA of the CDR3: TGTGCCAGCAGAGGGAGCCCCTATAATTCACCCCTCCACTTT.

This rearrangement joins TRBV6-6 to TRBJ1-1; D possibly corresponds to TRBD1 (5 bases). The CDR3 extends over 13 amino acids. The germline CDR1 and CDR2 sequences are MNHNY and SVGAGI (reference sequence). V shed 5 bases and J shed 4 bases, with 11 bases lying between them. Written as DNA, the CDR3 is TGTGCCAGCAGTGTCGGCGGGACCACTGAAGCTTTCTTT. Its protein product is CASSVGGTTEAFF.

This clone showed up just once. The chain combines TRBV5-1 with TRBJ1-2; TRBD1 matches at 8 bases. The CDR3 is 14 amino acids. Trimming removed 0 bases from V and 12 bases from J; junction bases left unmatched: 10. Germline values: CDR1 SGHRS, CDR2 YFSETQ. The CDR3, as DNA: TGCGCCAGCAGCTTGGAGCCAGGGGGCGGTGGGAACACCTTC. This encodes CASSLEPGGGGNTF. Complete variable domain (other parts from reference TRBV5-1 and TRBJ1-2): KAGVTQTPRYLIKTRGQQVTLSCSPISGHRSVSWYQQTPGQGLQFLFEYFSETQRNKGNFPGRFSGRQFSNSRSEMNVSTLELGDSALYLCASSLEPGGGGNTFGSGTRLTVV.

The chain couples TRBV18 to TRBJ2-7; 7 positions match TRBD2. V was pared by 3 bases and J by 0 bases, with 2 bases of the junction left unmatched. Germline V CDR1 and CDR2: KGHSH, LQKENI. The CDR3 is 14 amino acids. CDR3: CASSPTGGSYEQYF. Written as DNA, the CDR3 is TGTGCCAGCTCACCTACGGGGGGCTCCTACGAGCAGTACTTC.

J is TRBJ2-2 and V is TRBV11-2; 9 nucleotides line up with TRBD1. The germline gives CDR1 SGHAT, CDR2 FQNNGV. The trim removed 3 bases at V and 1 base at J, leaving 3 bases unmatched. CDR3 length: 16 residues. DNA of the CDR3: TGTGCCAGCAGCTTGATGGACAGGGGGAACACCGGGGAGCTGTTTTTT. This encodes CASSLMDRGNTGELFF.

The gene calls are TRBV19 and TRBJ1-6, with 9 bases matching TRBD1. CDR3 length equals 20 residues. The V gene end was trimmed by 3 bases and the J gene end by 1 base; junction bases not matched to a gene: 13. The V gene's germline CDR1 is LNHDA and CDR2 SQIVND (reference sequence). CDR3 region: CASSMQPGQGFSSYNSPLHF. In DNA form, the CDR3 reads TGTGCCAGTAGTATGCAACCGGGACAGGGCTTCTCGTCCTATAATTCACCCCTCCACTTT.

This rearrangement joins TRBV11-2 to TRBJ1-6, with TRBD1 identical over 7 bases. Germline loops: CDR1 SGHAT, CDR2 FQNNGV. The CDR3 contains 14 residues. V lost 4 bases and J lost 7; bases outside the gene matches: 4. The CDR3 region has the DNA TGTGCCAGCAGCTCCGGGACAGCGAATTCACCCCTCCACTTT. Protein product: CASSSGTANSPLHF. Full variable domain (rest looked up from reference TRBV11-2 and TRBJ1-6): EAGVAQSPRYKIIEKRQSVAFWCNPISGHATLYWYQQILGQGPKLLIQFQNNGVVDDSQLPKDRFSAERLKGVDSTLKIQPAKLEDSAVYLCASSSGTANSPLHFGNGTRLTVT.

V is TRBV10-3 and J is TRBJ1-1; 8 bases are shared with TRBD1. Germline CDR1 reads ENHRY; CDR2 reads SYGVKD. The CDR3 contains 15 residues. V lost 6 bases to trimming and J lost 2 bases; unmatched junction nucleotides: 8. CDR3 in amino acids: CAIRREGQENTEAFF. Here the CDR3 DNA reads TGTGCCATCAGGAGGGAGGGACAGGAAAACACTGAAGCTTTCTTT.

The chain is built from TRBV2 and TRBJ2-3; 10 nucleotides line up with TRBD2. The V and J ends lost 0 bases and 4 bases, in that order; junction bases with no gene match: 7. Germline lookup yields CDR1 SNHLY and CDR2 FYNNEI. The CDR3 length is 17 residues. In DNA, the CDR3 is TGTGCCAGCAGTGAAGCGCTGCTAGCGGGGGTGGCAGATACGCAGTATTTT. Translation gives CASSEALLAGVADTQYF.

The chain carries TRBV11-2 and TRBJ2-7; weak D call: TRBD1 (5 bases). The germline CDR1 and CDR2 sequences are SGHAT and FQNNGV. With 0 bases removed from V and 0 bases from J, the gap between germline ends came to 9 bases. CDR3 size: 15 residues. CDR3 in DNA: TGTGCCAGCAGCTTAGAGGCAGGGCCCTCCTACGAGCAGTACTTC. Its translation: CASSLEAGPSYEQYF.

In this sample, this clone turned up once. DNA of the CDR3: TGTGCCAGCTCACCTACAGGGGCCTACAATGAGCAGTTCTTC. Its protein product is CASSPTGAYNEQFF. The chain uses TRBV18 and TRBJ2-1, with 7 nucleotides matching TRBD1. The CDR3 loop spans 14 amino acids. V dropped 3 bases and J dropped 2; count of bases not matched to a gene: 1. The germline CDR1 and CDR2 sequences are KGHSH and LQKENI.

The chain combines TRBV5-5 with TRBJ1-6; D perhaps matches TRBD1 (6 bases). This CDR3 has 14 amino acids. Trimming shortened V by 3 bases and J by 13 bases, and 17 bases separated the two germline ends. Germline assignment: CDR1 SGHKS and CDR2 YYEKEE (reference sequence). CDR3: CASSSLDSDSPLHF. The DNA of the CDR3 is TGTGCCAGCAGCTCCTTGGACAGCGACTCCCCCCTCCACTTT.

The rearrangement uses TRBV18 and TRBJ2-7; 7 bases match TRBD2. Germline assignment: CDR1 KGHSH and CDR2 LQKENI. The length of the CDR3 is 15 residues. Trimming cost V 3 bases and J 0 bases; bases outside gene matches: 5. The chain's CDR3 is CASSPAGGSSYEQYF. The CDR3 nucleotides are TGTGCCAGCTCACCCGCGGGCGGGAGCTCCTACGAGCAGTACTTC.

The chain couples TRBV5-6 to TRBJ1-2; 9 positions agree with TRBD1. Unmatched junction bases numbered 4, after V lost 2 bases and J lost 5 bases. Germline-derived CDR1 and CDR2 are SGHDT and YYEEEE. This CDR3 region has 14 residues. CDR3 loop: CASSLGDRGYGYTF. CDR3 DNA sequence: TGTGCCAGCAGCTTAGGTGACAGGGGGTATGGCTACACCTTC.

This chain connects TRBV5-4 to TRBJ1-2, with 8 bases matching TRBD1. The germline CDR1 and CDR2 sequences are SGHNT and YYREEE (reference sequence). The CDR3 is 17 amino acids. V was clipped by 2 bases and J by 5 bases; unmatched bases: 14. The CDR3 is CASSFWGRTGPGYGYTF. The DNA for the CDR3 is TGTGCCAGCAGCTTTTGGGGCCGGACAGGGCCAGGATATGGCTACACCTTC.

The chain links TRBV11-2 to TRBJ2-3; 10 bases line up with TRBD2. Losses at the gene ends were 5 bases for V and 2 bases for J; bases not matched to a gene: 7. The CDR3 runs 16 residues. Germline V gene data show CDR1 as SGHAT and CDR2 as FQNNGV. Here the CDR3 reads CASSTLAGVFTDTQYF. CDR3 nucleotide sequence: TGTGCCAGCAGCACCCTAGCGGGGGTGTTCACAGATACGCAGTATTTT.

The chain carries TRBV19 and TRBJ1-4; perhaps TRBD1 as D (6 bases). The CDR3 covers 15 residues. The V and J ends lost 4 bases and 7 bases respectively, with 16 bases between them. CDR1 and CDR2 from the germline V gene are LNHDA and SQIVND (reference sequence). CDR3 region: CASSSRGGLAEKLFF. CDR3 DNA: TGTGCCAGTAGTAGTCGGGGGGGCCTGGCTGAAAAACTGTTTTTT.

This sequence joins TRBV5-5 and TRBJ1-3; 7 bases fit TRBD1. The V and J ends lost 3 bases and 3 bases, in that order; junction bases with no gene match: 3. CDR1 SGHKS and CDR2 YYEKEE come from the germline V gene (reference sequence). The CDR3 covers 14 residues. CDR3 loop: CASSSDRDGNTIYF. DNA of the CDR3: TGTGCCAGCAGCTCCGACAGGGATGGAAACACCATATATTTT.

V and J are TRBV14 and TRBJ2-1, with TRBD1 identical over 8 bases. This CDR3 has 14 residues. Germline trimming cut 4 bases from V and 3 bases from J; bases unmatched to any gene: 2. Germline V gene data show CDR1 as SGHDN and CDR2 as FVKESK. The CDR3 bases are TGTGCCAGCAGCCGGGGGACAGGCTACAATGAGCAGTTCTTC. As protein: CASSRGTGYNEQFF.

The CDR3 DNA reads TGTGCCAGCAGTCCGCGGTTGGGTAGCGGGAGTAGCACAGATACGCAGTATTTT. It is translated as CASSPRLGSGSSTDTQYF. V is TRBV6-2 or TRBV6-3 and J is TRBJ2-3, with 9 bases lining up with TRBD2. From germline, CDR1 is MNHEY and CDR2 SVGEGT. The CDR3 totals 18 residues. V dropped 5 bases and J dropped 0; count of bases not matched to a gene: 12.

J is TRBJ1-4 and V is TRBV18, with 12 bases aligning to TRBD1. V was clipped by 6 bases and J by 6 bases; unmatched bases: 5. Germline CDR1 and CDR2: KGHSH and LQKENI. This CDR3 comprises 15 residues. This CDR3 is CASSQGQGADEKLFF. The DNA of the CDR3 is TGTGCCAGCTCTCAGGGACAGGGGGCCGATGAAAAACTGTTTTTT.

The chain has TRBV20-1 and TRBJ1-1, with D perhaps matching TRBD1 (5 bases). The CDR3 length is 9 residues. Germline-derived CDR1 and CDR2 are DFQATT and SNEGSKA (reference sequence). CDR3 residues: CSDKDKAFF. The CDR3 DNA is TGCAGCGACAAGGACAAGGCTTTCTTT.

The V gene is TRBV29-1, the J gene TRBJ2-3, with D maybe TRBD1 (6 bases). The germline gives CDR1 SQVTM, CDR2 ANQGSEA. The CDR3 is made up of 13 amino acids. Trimming left V 6 bases short and J 2 bases short, with 12 bases between. The CDR3 region is CSVGWTVTDTQYF. Written as DNA, the CDR3 is TGCAGCGTAGGGTGGACAGTCACAGATACGCAGTATTTT.